These 17 T cell receptor beta chains originate from one sample sequenced in a study of cytomegalovirus exposure and HLA in healthy donors. PCR used 60 Vbeta primers and 13 Jbeta primers. TCRdb keeps only in-frame clones here, not all; method: immunoSEQ multiplex PCR. The sample has about 120,000 clones; about 83% are singletons. The sequencing input was PBMCs. These receptors all stem from a woman in her thirties or forties in good health and CMV-seropositive.

This chain connects TRBV28 to TRBJ2-3, with 10 bases aligning to TRBD1. J gave up 5 bases and V 3 bases, and 8 bases lay outside the gene matches. Germline values: CDR1 MDHEN, CDR2 SYDVKM. This CDR3 has 16 amino acids. The CDR3 loop reads CASSFPGDRGGDTQYF. The CDR3 DNA reads TGTGCCAGCAGTTTCCCCGGGGACAGGGGAGGAGATACGCAGTATTTT.

This sequence joins TRBV11-1 and TRBJ2-3, with 11 bases that match TRBD2. Trimming at V came to 4 bases and at J to 6 bases, leaving 9 bases not matched to a gene. Germline CDR1 and CDR2: SGHAT and FQDESV (reference sequence). The CDR3 spans 16 residues. DNA for the CDR3: TGTGCCAGCAGCTCCCTCGCTAGCGGGAGGTTGGATACGCAGTATTTT. As protein: CASSSLASGRLDTQYF.

The CDR3 protein is CASSSRRGTYEQYF. CDR3 nucleotide sequence: TGTGCCAGTTCCTCCCGGCGAGGAACCTACGAGCAGTACTTC. The chain couples TRBV19 to TRBJ2-7; D uncertain. This CDR3 contains 14 residues. CDR1 and CDR2 from the germline V gene are LNHDA and SQIVND (reference sequence). Trimming shortened V by 8 bases and J by 2 bases, and 16 bases separated the two germline ends.

The V gene is TRBV9, the J gene TRBJ2-1; 12 nucleotides line up with TRBD2. This CDR3 has 14 residues. The germline gives CDR1 SGDLS, CDR2 YYNGEE. With 6 bases clipped from V and 4 bases from J, the junction kept 2 bases outside the gene matches. CDR3 in DNA: TGTGCCAGCACCGGACTAGCGGGGTACAATGAGCAGTTCTTC. As protein: CASTGLAGYNEQFF.

This chain uses TRBV13 with TRBJ1-3; 8 nucleotides agree with TRBD1. V lost 6 bases and J lost 3; bases outside the gene matches: 4. This CDR3 region has 14 residues. CDR1 is PRHDT, CDR2 FYEKMQ, per germline (reference sequence). The CDR3 loop reads CASSPTGVGNTIYF. CDR3 DNA: TGTGCCAGCAGTCCGACAGGGGTTGGAAACACCATATATTTT.

The V and J genes are TRBV7-9 and TRBJ1-5; TRBD1 might be the D (5 bases). The V gene's germline CDR1 is SEHNR and CDR2 FQNEAQ (reference sequence). This CDR3 has 14 residues. Trimming removed 4 bases at V and 2 bases at J, with 9 bases between. The DNA for the CDR3 is TGTGCCAGCAGCTCCGGACACCGCAATCAGCCCCAGCATTTT. Translating gives CASSSGHRNQPQHF.

The rearrangement links TRBV18 to TRBJ2-7; TRBD2 aligns across 11 bases. Germline CDR1 is KGHSH and CDR2 is LQKENI. V shed 4 bases and J 6 bases; nucleotides not matched to a gene: 5. This CDR3 region has 14 residues. CDR3 loop: CASSQASGRFEQYF. The CDR3 nucleotides read TGTGCCAGCTCACAAGCTAGCGGGAGGTTCGAGCAGTACTTC.

The rearrangement links TRBV10-3 to TRBJ2-5, with a weak D call TRBD2 (5 bases). The CDR3 spans 14 residues. V shed 2 bases and J shed 3 bases, with 10 bases lying between them. The germline V gene has CDR1 ENHRY and CDR2 SYGVKD. The CDR3: CAISEIGVEETQYF. DNA for the CDR3: TGTGCCATCAGTGAGATCGGGGTGGAAGAGACCCAGTACTTC.

This chain joins TRBV30 and TRBJ2-7; possible D gene TRBD1, 5 bases. Trimming shortened V by 3 bases and J by 3 bases, and 9 bases separated the two germline ends. The CDR3 is 12 residues long. Germline assignment: CDR1 GTSNPN and CDR2 SVGIG (reference sequence). This CDR3 is CAWRGRDYEQYF. CDR3 sequence (DNA): TGTGCCTGGAGGGGGCGCGACTACGAGCAGTACTTC.

This clone was detected once. In nucleotides, the CDR3 is TGTGCCAGCAGCTTAGATCGGCCCCTGGGGGGGCTGAACACTGAAGCTTTCTTT. Its translation: CASSLDRPLGGLNTEAFF. The gene calls are TRBV11-2 and TRBJ1-1; tentative D call: TRBD1 (6 bases). Between the trimmed V and J ends, which lost 0 bases and 0 bases, there was a span of 17 bases. Per germline, CDR1 SGHAT and CDR2 FQNNGV. The CDR3 consists of 18 residues.

This clone came up a few times. The J gene is TRBJ2-3, the V gene TRBV28, with 9 positions matching TRBD1. The germline CDR1 and CDR2 sequences are MDHEN and SYDVKM. V gave up 8 bases and J gave up 4 bases; unmatched junction bases: 10. The CDR3 totals 15 residues. For the CDR3, the DNA is TGTGCCAGCCTTACAGGGGGCGCAGGTTCAGATACGCAGTATTTT. Protein product: CASLTGGAGSDTQYF.

The rearrangement uses TRBV11-1 and TRBJ1-2, with TRBD1 identical over 7 bases. Germline CDR1 SGHAT, CDR2 FQDESV (reference sequence). V lost 5 bases and J lost 5; bases outside the gene matches: 8. CDR3 length: 14 residues. The CDR3 DNA follows: TGTGCCAGCAGCCACGGGACAGTTGAATATGGCTACACCTTC. Its translation: CASSHGTVEYGYTF.

The genes are TRBV5-4 and TRBJ2-4; 7 bases are a match to TRBD1. The CDR3 has 13 residues. The junction had 3 bases not matched to a gene; V was cut back by 1 base and J by 8 bases. CDR1 and CDR2 (germline): SGHNT, YYREEE (reference sequence). In nucleotides, the CDR3 is TGTGCCAGCAGCTTGAAGGGGGCAGACATTCAGTACTTC. Protein: CASSLKGADIQYF.

The chain is built from TRBV5-1 and TRBJ2-2, with a possible D match to TRBD2 (6 bases). V lost 1 base to trimming and J lost 6 bases, with 16 bases between them. The CDR3 is made up of 16 amino acids. CDR1 is SGHRS and CDR2 is YFSETQ in the germline V gene. The CDR3 loop reads CASSLNSAEGPGELFF. For the CDR3, the DNA is TGCGCCAGCAGCTTGAACTCAGCGGAGGGTCCCGGGGAGCTGTTTTTT.

The V call is TRBV27, the J call TRBJ1-3; 7 nucleotides match TRBD1. The CDR3 runs 14 residues. Germline CDR1 is MNHEY and CDR2 is SMNVEV (reference sequence). V trimming: 8 bases; J trimming: 0 bases; junction bases outside the gene matches: 4. CDR3 residues: CASGRDSSGNTIYF. DNA for the CDR3: TGTGCCAGCGGCCGGGACAGCTCTGGAAACACCATATATTTT.

V and J are TRBV11-1 and TRBJ1-2; a weak D match, TRBD1 (5 bases). V shed 3 bases and J shed 4 bases, with 15 bases lying between them. There are 15 residues in the CDR3. Germline CDR1 reads SGHAT; CDR2 reads FQDESV (reference sequence). The CDR3, as DNA: TGTGCCAGCAGCTTGGCTCCCGACAGCCTCTATGGCTACACCTTC. This gives the protein CASSLAPDSLYGYTF.

The rearrangement joins TRBV18 to TRBJ2-7, with 8 bases matching TRBD1. The CDR3 totals 13 residues. J lost 6 bases, V lost 1 base, and 2 bases had no gene match. Per the germline V gene, CDR1 is KGHSH and CDR2 is LQKENI. DNA for the CDR3: TGTGCCAGCTCACCACAAACAGGGGGCGAGCAGTACTTC. It codes for CASSPQTGGEQYF.